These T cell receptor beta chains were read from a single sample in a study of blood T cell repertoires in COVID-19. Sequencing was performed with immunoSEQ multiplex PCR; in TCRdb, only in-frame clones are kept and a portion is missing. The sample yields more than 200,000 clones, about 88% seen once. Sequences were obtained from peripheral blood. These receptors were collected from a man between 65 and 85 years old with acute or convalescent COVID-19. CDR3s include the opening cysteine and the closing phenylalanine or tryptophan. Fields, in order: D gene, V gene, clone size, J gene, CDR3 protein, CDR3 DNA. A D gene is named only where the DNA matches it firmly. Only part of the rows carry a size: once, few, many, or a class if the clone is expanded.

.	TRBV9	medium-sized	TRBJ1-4	CASSVEGLGHEKLFF	TGTGCCAGCAGCGTAGAAGGTCTGGGGCATGAAAAACTGTTTTTT
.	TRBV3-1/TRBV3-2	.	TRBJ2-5	CASSQDLHQETQYF	TGTGCCAGCAGCCAAGATCTCCACCAAGAGACCCAGTACTTC
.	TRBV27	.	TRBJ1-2	CASSQFSQFAYGYTF	TGTGCCAGCAGTCAGTTTTCACAGTTCGCCTATGGCTACACCTTC
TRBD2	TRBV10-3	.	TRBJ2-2	CAISESGLAGTGELFF	TGTGCCATCAGTGAGTCAGGTCTAGCGGGCACCGGGGAGCTGTTTTTT
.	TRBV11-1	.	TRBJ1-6	CASSLGQPSSPLHF	TGTGCCAGCAGCCTCGGACAGCCTTCTTCACCCCTCCACTTT
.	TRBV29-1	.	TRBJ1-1	CSVERTPSGVNTEAFF	TGCAGCGTTGAAAGGACACCAAGCGGGGTGAACACTGAAGCTTTCTTT
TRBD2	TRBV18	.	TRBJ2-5	CASSPGLAGIQETQYF	TGTGCCAGCTCACCAGGACTAGCGGGGATTCAAGAGACCCAGTACTTC
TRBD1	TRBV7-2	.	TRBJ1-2	CASSLVVTGTGRGYTF	TGTGCCAGCAGCTTAGTCGTTACCGGGACAGGGCGCGGCTACACCTTC
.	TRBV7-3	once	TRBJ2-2	CASSLPTGTKTGELFF	TGTGCCAGCAGCTTACCTACCGGGACAAAAACCGGGGAGCTGTTTTTT
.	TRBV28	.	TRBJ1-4	CASSRRNNEKLFF	TGTGCCAGCAGTCGGCGGAATAATGAAAAACTGTTTTTT
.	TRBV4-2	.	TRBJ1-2	CASSPGVQETYGYTF	TGTGCCAGCAGCCCCGGGGTCCAAGAGACCTATGGCTACACCTTC
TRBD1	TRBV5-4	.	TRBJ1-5	CASSLDRGSNQPQHF	TGTGCCAGCAGCTTGGACAGGGGAAGCAATCAGCCCCAGCATTTT
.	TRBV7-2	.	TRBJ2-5	CASSRDNQETQYF	TGTGCCAGCAGCCGGGACAACCAAGAGACCCAGTACTTC
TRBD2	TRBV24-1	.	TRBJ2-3	CATSDRLAGGPGSVDTQYF	TGTGCCACCAGTGACCGACTAGCGGGAGGGCCCGGTAGTGTGGATACGCAGTATTTT
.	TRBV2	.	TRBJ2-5	CASSEGTVDQETQYF	TGTGCCAGCAGTGAAGGGACAGTCGACCAAGAGACCCAGTACTTC
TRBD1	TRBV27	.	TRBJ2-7	CASWPLQGNSYEQYF	TGTGCCAGTTGGCCGCTACAGGGGAACTCCTACGAGCAGTACTTC
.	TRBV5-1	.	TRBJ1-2	CASSQQGSNYGYTF	TGCGCCAGCAGCCAACAGGGTAGTAACTATGGCTACACCTTC
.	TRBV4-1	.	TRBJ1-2	CASSQRAQVNYGYTF	TGCGCCAGCAGCCAAAGAGCACAGGTGAACTATGGCTACACCTTC
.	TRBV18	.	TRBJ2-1	CASSPGTAYNEQFF	TGTGCCAGCTCACCCGGGACTGCCTACAATGAGCAGTTCTTC
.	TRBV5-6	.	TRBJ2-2	CASSPAGGYNTGELFF	TGTGCCAGCAGCCCCGCGGGCGGTTATAACACCGGGGAGCTGTTTTTT